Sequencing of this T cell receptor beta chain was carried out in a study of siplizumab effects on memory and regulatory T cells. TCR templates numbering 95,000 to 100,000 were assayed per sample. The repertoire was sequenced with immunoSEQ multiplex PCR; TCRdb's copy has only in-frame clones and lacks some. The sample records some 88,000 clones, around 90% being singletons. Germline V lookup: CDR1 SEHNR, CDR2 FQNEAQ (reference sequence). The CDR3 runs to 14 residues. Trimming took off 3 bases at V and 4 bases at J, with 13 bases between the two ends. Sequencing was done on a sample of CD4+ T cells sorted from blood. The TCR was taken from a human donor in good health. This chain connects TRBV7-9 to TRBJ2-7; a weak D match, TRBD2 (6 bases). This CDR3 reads CASSLPGGEYEQYF. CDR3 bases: TGTGCCAGCAGCTTGCCTGGAGGGGAGTACGAGCAGTACTTC. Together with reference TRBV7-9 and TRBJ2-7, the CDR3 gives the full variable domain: DTGVSQNPRHKITKRGQNVTFRCDPISEHNRLYWYRQTLGQGPEFLTYFQNEAQLEKSRLLSDRFSAERPKGSFSTLEIQRTEQGDSAMYLCASSLPGGEYEQYFGPGTRLTVT.